These T cell receptor beta chains were read from a single sample in a study of blood T cell repertoires in COVID-19. Clones were read by immunoSEQ multiplex PCR, and TCRdb kept only the in-frame ones, dropping some. The table includes 150,000 or so clones, over 75% detected once. The specimen sequenced was peripheral blood. The receptors shown here come from a man between 60 and 75 years old with active or convalescent COVID-19. The CDR3 runs from the conserved cysteine through the conserved F or W. Fields, in order: CDR3 protein, J gene, clone size, D gene, V gene. A D gene is named only where the DNA matches it firmly. Expanded clones are given a class, and other clones once, few, many or no size at all.

CDR3: CASSIGQEYEQYF
J: TRBJ2-7
size: NA
D: TRBD1
V: TRBV19

CDR3: CASSSGRSGNTIYF
J: TRBJ1-3
size: NA
D: NA
V: TRBV19

CDR3: CASSPVGGYGYTF
J: TRBJ1-2
size: NA
D: NA
V: TRBV27

CDR3: CSATGVGANVLTF
J: TRBJ2-6
size: few
D: TRBD1
V: TRBV29-1

CDR3: CASSSDRRWEKLFF
J: TRBJ1-4
size: many
D: NA
V: TRBV5-1

CDR3: CASSPWGGEETQYF
J: TRBJ2-5
size: NA
D: NA
V: TRBV18

CDR3: CAIQGEVSRNEQFF
J: TRBJ2-1
size: NA
D: TRBD1
V: TRBV10-3

CDR3: CASSPGPAYGYTF
J: TRBJ1-2
size: NA
D: NA
V: TRBV27

CDR3: CASSYLAGSTDTQYF
J: TRBJ2-3
size: NA
D: TRBD2
V: TRBV6-5

CDR3: CASSRDVGGSPLHF
J: TRBJ1-6
size: NA
D: NA
V: TRBV4-3

CDR3: CAWISGFYGYTF
J: TRBJ1-2
size: NA
D: NA
V: TRBV30

CDR3: CASSESLAGVNIQYF
J: TRBJ2-4
size: NA
D: TRBD2
V: TRBV2